This T cell receptor (beta chain) came from a study of liver allograft versus peripheral blood T cells (dated by TCRdb to the early 2020s). For the wider study: In liver transplant recipients, the study looked at T cell receptor repertoires in the peripheral blood and set them against the repertoires found within the transplanted livers.

What the study reported, not specific to this receptor: T cell receptor repertoires inside liver allografts were reported to be different from the repertoires detected in peripheral blood.

CDR1 MNHNS and CDR2 SASEGT were looked up in the germline V gene. Relative to germline, V is missing 7 bases and J is missing 5 bases, with 11 bases of the junction outside any gene match. Including the terminal cysteine and phenylalanine, the CDR3 comprises 16 residues. Just CDR3 DNA is preserved here, 48 bases in frame from base 1. TCRdb shows the sequencer as Illumina MiSeq. TCRdb reprocessed the public reads (quality trimming at Q25 with fastp, clone calling with MiXCR) and kept in-frame beta chains. One record per CDR3 amino acid sequence lists the most common genes and DNA. The sample table shows around 15,000 distinct CDR3 sequences, and more than 20% are seen once. The ten most abundant clones make up roughly 13% of the sample. This clonotype was detected many times. Its antigen is currently not known. Base qualities are not provided; no much larger clone lies one nucleotide away.

The chain is encoded by TRBV6-1 joined to TRBJ2-5, and 12 junction bases match TRBD2. The source of this sequence is a human patient who had a liver transplant. After transplantation, some T cells may belong to the graft donor instead of the recipient. The CDR3 protein is CASIRRLAGARETQYF. The nucleotide sequence reads as follows: TGTGCCAGCATCAGAAGACTAGCGGGGGCGCGGGAGACCCAGTACTTC.